The next 10 T cell receptor beta chains were all read from a single sample in a study of blood T cells in healthy people across ages (dated by TCRdb to the mid-2010s). Preparation of the library involved 5' RACE. The data were produced on an Illumina HiSeq 2500. A second PCR of roughly 6 to 12 cycles was performed with a sample-barcoded 5' primer and a J-beta primer mix. TCRdb cleaned the public reads at Q25 with fastp, built clones with MiXCR and kept in-frame beta chains. CDR3 protein duplicates are merged, each entry listing the most common genes and DNA. This sample gives roughly 800,000 distinct CDR3 sequences in total; over 45% of them show up just once. The ten largest clones capture about 20% of the sample. The specimen sequenced was blood. Source of these receptors: a man under 40 in good health.

This clonotype was observed once. The rearrangement links TRBV28 to TRBJ2-7, with TRBD2 matching 12 bases. Germline CDR1 is MDHEN and CDR2 is SYDVKM. V trimming: 4 bases; J trimming: 3 bases; junction bases outside the gene matches: 13. The CDR3 spans 18 residues. The CDR3 loop reads CASSSRIRTSGVYYEQYF. CDR3 sequence (DNA): TGTGCCAGCAGTTCCCGAATAAGGACTAGCGGGGTGTACTACGAGCAGTACTTC.

This clonotype occurred a few times. This chain connects TRBV6-2 or TRBV6-3 to TRBJ2-3, with D uncertain. The length of the CDR3 is 12 residues. V gave up 2 bases and J gave up 6 bases, with 6 bases separating them. Germline CDR1 and CDR2: MNHEY and SVGEGT. Here the CDR3 reads CASSYEGDTQYF. The DNA of the CDR3 is TGTGCCAGCAGTTACGAAGGGGATACGCAGTATTTT.

V gene TRBV6-5 combines with J gene TRBJ1-2; 12 bases line up with TRBD1. There are 13 residues in the CDR3. Germline V gene lookup returns CDR1 MNHEY and CDR2 SVGAGI. V lost 9 bases to trimming and J lost 8 bases; unmatched junction nucleotides: 7. CDR3 in DNA: TGTGCCAGTCGAGGGACAGGGGGCCTGGGCTACACCTTC. It is translated as CASRGTGGLGYTF.

The chain combines TRBV24-1 with TRBJ2-3, with TRBD1 identical over 7 bases. CDR1 KGHDR and CDR2 SFDVKD come from the germline V gene. CDR3 size: 15 residues. V gave up 9 bases and J gave up 2 bases; unmatched junction bases: 10. CDR3 coding DNA: TGTGCCACCGCTTCCCGGGACAGAAACACAGATACGCAGTATTTT. It yields the protein CATASRDRNTDTQYF.

This clonotype was seen just once. The chain couples TRBV7-9 to TRBJ2-2; no definite D call. Per germline, CDR1 SEHNR and CDR2 FQNEAQ (reference sequence). V lost 5 bases and J lost 9, with 7 bases in between. The CDR3 sequence is 11 residues long. The CDR3 loop reads CASSQARELFF. DNA of the CDR3: TGTGCCAGCAGCCAAGCACGGGAGCTGTTTTTT.

The V call is TRBV20-1, the J call TRBJ2-1; TRBD2 matches 10 bases. Trimming removed 6 bases from V and 12 bases from J; junction bases left unmatched: 14. The V gene's germline CDR1 is DFQATT and CDR2 SNEGSKA (reference sequence). This CDR3 has 14 residues. CDR3 sequence: CSAATSGAQEGQFF. The CDR3 nucleotides are TGCAGTGCCGCAACTAGCGGGGCGCAAGAGGGGCAGTTCTTC.

The chain couples TRBV10-3 to TRBJ2-6, with TRBD1 identical over 9 bases. Germline CDR1 reads ENHRY; CDR2 reads SYGVKD. V lost 8 bases and J lost 1; bases outside the gene matches: 3. This CDR3 region has 15 residues. The CDR3 coding sequence is TGTGCCATCGGGACAGGGACATCTGGGGCCAACGTCCTGACTTTC. It translates to CAIGTGTSGANVLTF.

This chain connects TRBV10-3 to TRBJ1-2; 8 positions match TRBD1. In germline, CDR1 is ENHRY, CDR2 SYGVKD. V trimming: 8 bases; J trimming: 7 bases; junction bases outside the gene matches: 12. The CDR3 is made up of 14 amino acids. As DNA, the CDR3 is TGTGCCATCGGATTAGGACAGGGCCTATCTGGCTACACCTTC. Protein sequence: CAIGLGQGLSGYTF.

J is TRBJ1-5 and V is TRBV20-1, with D possibly matching TRBD1 (5 bases). Germline-derived CDR1 and CDR2 are DFQATT and SNEGSKA (reference sequence). CDR3 length: 14 residues. V was cut by 6 bases and J by 0 bases, with 12 bases left in between. The CDR3 region has the DNA TGCAGTGCACAGGAGACGAATAGCAATCAGCCCCAGCATTTT. This codes for CSAQETNSNQPQHF.

The V gene is TRBV27, the J gene TRBJ2-5; D is ambiguous. The CDR3 totals 14 residues. Looked up from germline, CDR1 is MNHEY and CDR2 is SMNVEV (reference sequence). V lost 3 bases, J lost 4 bases, and 12 bases lay in between. CDR3 sequence reads: CASSFPQIRETQYF. CDR3 DNA sequence: TGTGCCAGCAGTTTTCCCCAGATAAGAGAGACCCAGTACTTC.